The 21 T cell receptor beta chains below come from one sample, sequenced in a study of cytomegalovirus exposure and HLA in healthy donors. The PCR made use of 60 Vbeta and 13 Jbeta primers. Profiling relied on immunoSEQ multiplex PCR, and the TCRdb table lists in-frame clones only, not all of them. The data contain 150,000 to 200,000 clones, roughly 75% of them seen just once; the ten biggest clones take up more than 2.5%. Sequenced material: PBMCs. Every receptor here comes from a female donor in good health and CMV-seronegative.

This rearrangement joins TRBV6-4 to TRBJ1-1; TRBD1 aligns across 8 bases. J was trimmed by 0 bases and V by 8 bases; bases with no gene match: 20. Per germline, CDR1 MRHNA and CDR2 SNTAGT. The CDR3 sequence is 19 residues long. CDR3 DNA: TGTGCCAGCCTGAAATGTGTCCGACAGGGGTGGACCATGAACACTGAAGCTTTCTTT. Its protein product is CASLKCVRQGWTMNTEAFF.

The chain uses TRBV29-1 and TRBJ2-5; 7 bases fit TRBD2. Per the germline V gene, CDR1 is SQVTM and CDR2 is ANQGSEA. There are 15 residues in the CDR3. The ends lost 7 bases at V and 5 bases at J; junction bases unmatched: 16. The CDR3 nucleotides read TGCAGCGGGAATTGGGAGGGCCAATCGCAGGAGACCCAGTACTTC. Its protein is CSGNWEGQSQETQYF.

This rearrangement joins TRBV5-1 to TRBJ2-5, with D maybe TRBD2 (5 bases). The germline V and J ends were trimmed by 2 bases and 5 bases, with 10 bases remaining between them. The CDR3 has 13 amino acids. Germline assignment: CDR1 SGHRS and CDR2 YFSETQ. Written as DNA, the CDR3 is TGCGCCAGCAGCTTTGAGGGCGGGGAGACCCAGTACTTC. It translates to CASSFEGGETQYF. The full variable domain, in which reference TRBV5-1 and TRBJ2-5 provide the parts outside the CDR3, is KAGVTQTPRYLIKTRGQQVTLSCSPISGHRSVSWYQQTPGQGLQFLFEYFSETQRNKGNFPGRFSGRQFSNSRSEMNVSTLELGDSALYLCASSFEGGETQYFGPGTRLLVL.

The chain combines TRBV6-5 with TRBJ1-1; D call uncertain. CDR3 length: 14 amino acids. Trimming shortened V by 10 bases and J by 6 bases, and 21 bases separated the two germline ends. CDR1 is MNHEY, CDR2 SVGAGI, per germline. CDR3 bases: TGTGCCACCTCCGGGAGGTCAGAGTTCGCTGAAGCTTTCTTT. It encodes CATSGRSEFAEAFF.

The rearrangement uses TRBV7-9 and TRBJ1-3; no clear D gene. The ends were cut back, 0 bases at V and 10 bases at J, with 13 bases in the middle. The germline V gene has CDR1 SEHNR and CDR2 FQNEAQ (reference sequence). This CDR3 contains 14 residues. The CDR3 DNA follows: TGTGCCAGCAGCTTAGCGAACACGGAGGTGACCATATATTTT. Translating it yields CASSLANTEVTIYF.

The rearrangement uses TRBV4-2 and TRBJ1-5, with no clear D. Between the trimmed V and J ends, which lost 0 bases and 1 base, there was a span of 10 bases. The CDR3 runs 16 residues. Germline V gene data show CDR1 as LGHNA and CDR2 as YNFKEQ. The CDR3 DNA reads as TGTGCCAGCAGCCAAGAGGAGTCAGACAGCAATCAGCCCCAGCATTTT. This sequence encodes CASSQEESDSNQPQHF.

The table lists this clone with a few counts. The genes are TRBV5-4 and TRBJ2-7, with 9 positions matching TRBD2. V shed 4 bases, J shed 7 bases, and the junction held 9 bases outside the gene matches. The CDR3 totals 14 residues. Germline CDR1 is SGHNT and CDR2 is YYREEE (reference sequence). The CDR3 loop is CASSPWAGGGEQYF. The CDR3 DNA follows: TGTGCCAGCAGCCCCTGGGCGGGAGGGGGAGAGCAGTACTTC.

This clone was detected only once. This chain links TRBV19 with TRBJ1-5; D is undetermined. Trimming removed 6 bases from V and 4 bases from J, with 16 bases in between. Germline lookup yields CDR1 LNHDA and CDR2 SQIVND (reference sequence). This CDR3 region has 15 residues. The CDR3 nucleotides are TGTGCCAGTAGGCGTCTCGGGGAAAGGAATCAGCCCCAGCATTTT. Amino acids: CASRRLGERNQPQHF. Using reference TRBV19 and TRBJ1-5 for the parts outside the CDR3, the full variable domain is DGGITQSPKYLFRKEGQNVTLSCEQNLNHDAMYWYRQDPGQGLRLIYYSQIVNDFQKGDIAEGYSVSREKKESFPLTVTSAQKNPTAFYLCASRRLGERNQPQHFGDGTRLSIL.

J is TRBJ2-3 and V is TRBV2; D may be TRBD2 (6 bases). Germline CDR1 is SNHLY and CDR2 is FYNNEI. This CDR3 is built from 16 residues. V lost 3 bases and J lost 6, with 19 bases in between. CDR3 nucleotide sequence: TGTGCCAGCAGTGATGGTAGCGGTAGGGTCTGGGATACGCAGTATTTT. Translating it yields CASSDGSGRVWDTQYF.

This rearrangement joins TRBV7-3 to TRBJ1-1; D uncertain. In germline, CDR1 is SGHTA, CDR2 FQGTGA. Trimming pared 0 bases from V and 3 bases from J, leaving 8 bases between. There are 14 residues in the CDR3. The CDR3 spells CASSLTKADTEAFF. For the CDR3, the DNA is TGTGCCAGCAGCTTAACGAAGGCGGACACTGAAGCTTTCTTT.

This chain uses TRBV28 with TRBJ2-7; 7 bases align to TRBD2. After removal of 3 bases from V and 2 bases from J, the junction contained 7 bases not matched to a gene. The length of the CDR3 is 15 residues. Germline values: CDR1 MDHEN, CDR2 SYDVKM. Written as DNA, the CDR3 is TGTGCCAGCAGTTTGTCGGCTAGCGGAACCTACGAGCAGTACTTC. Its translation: CASSLSASGTYEQYF.

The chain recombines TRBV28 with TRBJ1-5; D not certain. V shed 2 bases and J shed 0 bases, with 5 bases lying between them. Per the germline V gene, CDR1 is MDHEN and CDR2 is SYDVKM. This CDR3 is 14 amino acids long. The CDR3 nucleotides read TGTGCCAGCAGTTTAGCGGATAGCAATCAGCCCCAGCATTTT. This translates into CASSLADSNQPQHF.

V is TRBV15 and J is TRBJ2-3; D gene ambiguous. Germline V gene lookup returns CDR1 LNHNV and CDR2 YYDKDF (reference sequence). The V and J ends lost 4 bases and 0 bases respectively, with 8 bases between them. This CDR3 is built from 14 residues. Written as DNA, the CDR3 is TGTGCCACCAGCACCCAACTAAGCACAGATACGCAGTATTTT. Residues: CATSTQLSTDTQYF.

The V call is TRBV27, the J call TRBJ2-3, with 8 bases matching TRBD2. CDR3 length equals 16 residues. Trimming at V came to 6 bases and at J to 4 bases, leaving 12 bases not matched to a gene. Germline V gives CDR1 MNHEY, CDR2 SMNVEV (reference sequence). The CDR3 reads CASRRRTSPFSDTQYF. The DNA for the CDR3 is TGTGCCAGCAGGCGCCGGACTAGCCCCTTTTCAGATACGCAGTATTTT.

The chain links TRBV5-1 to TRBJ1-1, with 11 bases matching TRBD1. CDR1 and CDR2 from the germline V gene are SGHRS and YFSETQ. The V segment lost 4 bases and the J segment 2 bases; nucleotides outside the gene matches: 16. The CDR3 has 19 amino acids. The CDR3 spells CASSLTRTGTGGTNTEAFF. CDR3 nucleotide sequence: TGCGCCAGCAGCCTCACGCGGACCGGGACAGGGGGAACTAACACTGAAGCTTTCTTT. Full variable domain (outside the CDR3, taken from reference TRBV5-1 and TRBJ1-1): KAGVTQTPRYLIKTRGQQVTLSCSPISGHRSVSWYQQTPGQGLQFLFEYFSETQRNKGNFPGRFSGRQFSNSRSEMNVSTLELGDSALYLCASSLTRTGTGGTNTEAFFGQGTRLTVV.

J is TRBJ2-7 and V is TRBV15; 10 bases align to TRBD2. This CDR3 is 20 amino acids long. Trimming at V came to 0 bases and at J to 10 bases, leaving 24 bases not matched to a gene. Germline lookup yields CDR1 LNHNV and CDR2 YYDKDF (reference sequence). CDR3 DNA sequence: TGTGCCACCAGCAGAGATCTTAGAGTAGCGGGAGGAATAGACCATACGAGCCAGTACTTC. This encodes CATSRDLRVAGGIDHTSQYF.

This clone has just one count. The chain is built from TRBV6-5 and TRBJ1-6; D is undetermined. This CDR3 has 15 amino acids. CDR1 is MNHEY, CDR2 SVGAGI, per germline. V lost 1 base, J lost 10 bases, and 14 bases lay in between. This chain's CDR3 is CASSYLSARLSPLHF. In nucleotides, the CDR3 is TGTGCCAGCAGTTACTTATCCGCCAGATTGTCACCCCTCCACTTT.

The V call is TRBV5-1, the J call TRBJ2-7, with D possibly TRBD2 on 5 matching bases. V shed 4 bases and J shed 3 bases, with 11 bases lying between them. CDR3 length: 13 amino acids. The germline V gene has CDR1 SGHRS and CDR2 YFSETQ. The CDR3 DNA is TGCGCCAGCAGCCCGGCGGGCCACTACGAGCAGTACTTC. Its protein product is CASSPAGHYEQYF. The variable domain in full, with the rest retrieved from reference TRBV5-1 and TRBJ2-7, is KAGVTQTPRYLIKTRGQQVTLSCSPISGHRSVSWYQQTPGQGLQFLFEYFSETQRNKGNFPGRFSGRQFSNSRSEMNVSTLELGDSALYLCASSPAGHYEQYFGPGTRLTVT.

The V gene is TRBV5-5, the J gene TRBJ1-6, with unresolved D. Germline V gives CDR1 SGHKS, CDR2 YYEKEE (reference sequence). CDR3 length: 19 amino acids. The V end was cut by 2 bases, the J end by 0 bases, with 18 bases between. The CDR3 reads CASSFNRGPVSSYNSPLHF. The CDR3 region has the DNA TGTGCCAGCAGCTTTAATCGAGGTCCTGTGAGCTCCTATAATTCACCCCTCCACTTT. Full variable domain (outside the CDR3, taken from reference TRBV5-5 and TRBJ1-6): DAGVTQSPTHLIKTRGQQVTLRCSPISGHKSVSWYQQVLGQGPQFIFQYYEKEERGRGNFPDRFSARQFPNYSSELNVNALLLGDSALYLCASSFNRGPVSSYNSPLHFGNGTRLTVT.

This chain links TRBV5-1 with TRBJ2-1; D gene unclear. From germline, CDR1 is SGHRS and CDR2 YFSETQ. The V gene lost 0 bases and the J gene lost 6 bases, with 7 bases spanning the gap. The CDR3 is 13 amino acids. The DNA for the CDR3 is TGCGCCAGCAGCTTGGTCCGGGTCAATGAGCAGTTCTTC. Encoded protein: CASSLVRVNEQFF.

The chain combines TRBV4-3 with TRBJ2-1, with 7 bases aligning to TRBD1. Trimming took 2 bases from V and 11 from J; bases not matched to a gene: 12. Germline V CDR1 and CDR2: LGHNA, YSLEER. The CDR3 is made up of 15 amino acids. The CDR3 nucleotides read TGCGCCAGCAGCCAATTACCCAGCGACAGGGCCCAGCAGTTCTTC. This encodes CASSQLPSDRAQQFF.